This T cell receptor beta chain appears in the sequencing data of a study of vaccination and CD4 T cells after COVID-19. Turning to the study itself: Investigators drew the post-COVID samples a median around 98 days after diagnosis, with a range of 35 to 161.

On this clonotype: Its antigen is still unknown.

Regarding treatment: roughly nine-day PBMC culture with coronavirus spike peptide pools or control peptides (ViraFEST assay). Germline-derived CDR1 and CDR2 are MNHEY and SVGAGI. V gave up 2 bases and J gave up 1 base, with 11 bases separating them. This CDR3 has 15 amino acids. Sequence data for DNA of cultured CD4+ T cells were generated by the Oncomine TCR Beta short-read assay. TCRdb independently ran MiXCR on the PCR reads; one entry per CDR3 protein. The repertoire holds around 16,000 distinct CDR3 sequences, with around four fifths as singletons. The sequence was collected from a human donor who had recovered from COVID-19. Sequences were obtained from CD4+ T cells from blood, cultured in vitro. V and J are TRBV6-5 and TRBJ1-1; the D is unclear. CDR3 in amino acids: CASSYRWTGNTEAFF. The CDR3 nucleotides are TGTGCCAGCAGTTACCGCTGGACGGGGAACACTGAAGCTTTCTTT.